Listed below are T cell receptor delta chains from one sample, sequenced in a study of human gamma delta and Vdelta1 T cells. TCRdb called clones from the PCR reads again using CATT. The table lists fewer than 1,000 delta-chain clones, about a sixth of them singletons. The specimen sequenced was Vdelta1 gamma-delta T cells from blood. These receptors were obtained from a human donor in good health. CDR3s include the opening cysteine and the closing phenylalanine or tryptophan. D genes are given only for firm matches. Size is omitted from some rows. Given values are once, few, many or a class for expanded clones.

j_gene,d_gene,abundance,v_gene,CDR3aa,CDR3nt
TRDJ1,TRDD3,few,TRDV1,CALGELSSFSPGWGILPDKLIF,TGTGCTCTTGGGGAACTCTCAAGTTTCTCGCCGGGTTGGGGGATACTGCCCGATAAACTCATCTTT
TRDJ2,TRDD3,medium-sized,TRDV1,CALGEGSPVLGMGSRWLDRRTAQLFF,TGTGCTCTTGGGGAAGGTTCCCCCGTACTGGGGATGGGGTCGAGGTGGTTGGACCGACGTACAGCACAACTCTTCTTT
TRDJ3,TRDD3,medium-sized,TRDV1,CALGELPNRGIWDTRQMFF,TGTGCTCTTGGGGAACTCCCTAATAGGGGGATCTGGGACACCCGACAGATGTTTTTC
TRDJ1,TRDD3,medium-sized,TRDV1,CALGELVGLSIRAYWGISTDKLIF,TGTGCTCTTGGGGAATTGGTAGGACTTTCCATCCGGGCGTACTGGGGGATCAGCACCGATAAACTCATCTTT
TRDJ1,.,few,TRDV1,CALGEMQEMGSFTDKLIF,TGTGCTCTTGGGGAAATGCAGGAAATGGGCTCGTTCACCGATAAACTCATCTTT
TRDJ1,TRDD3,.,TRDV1,CALGELSALGDLGFSTDKLIF,TGTGCTCTTGGGGAACTGAGTGCTCTGGGGGATCTGGGGTTCAGCACCGATAAACTCATCTTT
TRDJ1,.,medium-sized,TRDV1,CALGEMGQVGGYTDKLIF,TGTGCTCTTGGGGAAATGGGTCAAGTCGGGGGCTATACCGATAAACTCATCTTT
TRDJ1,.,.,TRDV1,CALGEPNTFPRLTPDKLIF,TGTGCTCTTGGGGAACCTAACACTTTCCCCCGATTGACCCCCGATAAACTCATCTTT
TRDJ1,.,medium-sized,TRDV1,CALGELKPALLGLADKLIF,TGTGCTCTTGGGGAACTGAAACCTGCCCTACTGGGTCTCGCCGATAAACTCATCTTT
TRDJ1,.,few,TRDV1,CALGDYPDNLLYLGGDKLIF,TGTGCTCTTGGGGACTACCCTGACAACCTTTTATACCTTGGGGGCGATAAACTCATCTTT
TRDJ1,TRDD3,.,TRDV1,CALGELVLELVGDHTDKLIF,TGTGCTCTTGGGGAACTAGTTCTCGAGTTGGTGGGGGACCACACCGATAAACTCATCTTT
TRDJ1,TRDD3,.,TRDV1,CALGEKTSCTGGYATTDKLIF,TGTGCTCTTGGGGAAAAAACATCCTGTACTGGGGGATACGCGACGACCGATAAACTCATCTTT
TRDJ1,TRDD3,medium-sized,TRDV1,CALGEPTSRTGGDYTDKLIF,TGTGCTCTTGGGGAACCAACATCCCGTACTGGGGGGGATTACACCGATAAACTCATCTTT
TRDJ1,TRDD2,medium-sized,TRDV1,CALGGSFLPFSVGGTDKLIF,TGTGCTCTTGGGGGATCCTTCCTACCGTTCTCTGTTGGTGGAACCGATAAACTCATCTTT
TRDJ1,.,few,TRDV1,CALGQKRPQPETPSNWPRDFIDKLIF,TGTGCTCTTGGGCAAAAACGCCCCCAACCGGAGACCCCTTCGAACTGGCCCAGAGACTTTATCGATAAACTCATCTTT
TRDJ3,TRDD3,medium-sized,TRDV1,CALGEMRWGNPGSSWDTRQMFF,TGTGCTCTTGGGGAAATGCGGTGGGGGAACCCCGGTAGCTCCTGGGACACCCGACAGATGTTTTTC
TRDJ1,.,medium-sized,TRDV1,CALGDFPIRLGVTDKLIF,TGTGCTCTTGGAGATTTTCCTATCCGGCTGGGGGTCACCGATAAACTCATCTTT
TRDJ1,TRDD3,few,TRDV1,CALGGPWASYLIWGIRGPYTDKLIF,TGTGCTCTTGGGGGCCCCTGGGCTTCCTACTTGATATGGGGGATACGCGGGCCGTACACCGATAAACTCATCTTT
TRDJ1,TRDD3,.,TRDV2,CAWSTGGYIRPVWEASYTDKLIF,TGTGCCTGGAGTACTGGGGGATACATTAGGCCTGTGTGGGAGGCCTCGTACACCGATAAACTCATCTTT
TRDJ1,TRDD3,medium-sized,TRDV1,CALGGRPWGSLSYTDKLIF,TGTGCTCTTGGGGGTCGACCCTGGGGGTCCCTTTCTTACACCGATAAACTCATCTTT
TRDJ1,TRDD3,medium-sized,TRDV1,CALGEPNPRRTDWGIRNTDKLIF,TGTGCTCTTGGGGAACCCAATCCTAGACGGACCGACTGGGGGATACGAAACACCGATAAACTCATCTTT
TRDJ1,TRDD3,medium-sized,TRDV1,CALGEHPRYWGMATDKLIF,TGTGCTCTTGGGGAACATCCCCGATACTGGGGGATGGCCACCGATAAACTCATCTTT
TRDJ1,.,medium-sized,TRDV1,CALGDPSGNSVHTDKLIF,TGTGCTCTTGGGGACCCATCCGGGAACAGTGTTCACACCGATAAACTCATCTTT
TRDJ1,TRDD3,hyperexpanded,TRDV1,CALDQGSGGYLKSTDKLIF,TGTGCTCTTGACCAAGGGTCCGGGGGATACCTAAAGAGCACCGATAAACTCATCTTT
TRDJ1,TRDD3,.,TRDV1,CALGTVSLGDRFADKLIF,TGTGCTCTTGGGACCGTTTCGCTGGGGGATCGATTTGCCGATAAACTCATCTTT
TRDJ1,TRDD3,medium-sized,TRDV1,CALGEFLRLNTGGPYTDKLIF,TGTGCTCTTGGGGAATTTCTACGTCTGAATACTGGGGGACCTTACACCGATAAACTCATCTTT
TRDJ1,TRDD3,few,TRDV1,CALGLYRDSTQDWGIVKLIF,TGTGCTCTTGGCTTATACAGAGACTCTACCCAAGATTGGGGGATAGTCAAACTCATCTTT
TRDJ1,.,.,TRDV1,CALGVILPSINLRVWGGVYTDKLIF,TGTGCTCTTGGGGTTATTCTTCCTAGCATCAATCTCCGTGTCTGGGGGGGAGTTTACACCGATAAACTCATCTTT
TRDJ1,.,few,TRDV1,CALGPQILGITKYTDKLIF,TGTGCTCTTGGGCCTCAAATCTTGGGGATTACCAAGTACACCGATAAACTCATCTTT
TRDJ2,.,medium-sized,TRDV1,CALGEPPFLRSGGPPLTAQLFF,TGTGCTCTTGGGGAACCGCCCTTCCTACGGTCTGGGGGACCTCCGTTGACAGCACAACTCTTCTTT
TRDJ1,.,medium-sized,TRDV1,CALGELASQLAYWAYTDKLIF,TGTGCTCTTGGGGAACTCGCGTCCCAGTTGGCCTACTGGGCCTACACCGATAAACTCATCTTT